The 9 T cell receptor beta chains in this list originate from one sample, sequenced in a study of molecular identifiers for immune sequencing clone quantification. MiXCR, applied by TCRdb to the PCR reads, yields one record per CDR3 protein. The sample consists of over 100,000 distinct CDR3 sequences, 30% to 45% of them appearing once. The specimen was naive CD8+ T cells from blood, with Jurkat cell RNA spiked in. Subset: FACS-sorted CD8+CD4-CCR7+CD45RA+ naive T cells. All receptors come from a human donor in good health. Some libraries in this study had Jurkat cell RNA spiked in.

This clonotype occurred many times. The chain combines TRBV6-5 with TRBJ2-7; weak D call: TRBD2 (5 bases). Deletions cut 8 bases from V and 1 base from J, with 15 bases between. CDR3 length: 14 amino acids. Germline V gene sequence: CDR1 MNHEY, CDR2 SVGAGI. CDR3 nucleotide sequence: TGTGCCAGCTCCGTGTGGGAGCGGTCCTACGAGCAGTACTTC. Translating it yields CASSVWERSYEQYF.

V usage is TRBV4-1 and J usage is TRBJ2-3; D call uncertain. This CDR3 has 16 amino acids. Germline values: CDR1 MGHRA, CDR2 YSYEKL. The ends were cut back, 6 bases at V and 2 bases at J, with 18 bases in the middle. CDR3 region: CASRWDATWVTDTQYF. The CDR3, as DNA: TGCGCCAGCAGGTGGGATGCAACCTGGGTCACAGATACGCAGTATTTT.

Concerning this clonotype itself: A much larger clone sits a single nucleotide away, making a read error possible. This chain links TRBV28 with TRBJ1-5, with unresolved D. The CDR3 loop spans 13 amino acids. Germline V gives CDR1 MDHEN, CDR2 SYDVKM. Trimming took 8 bases from V and 3 from J, leaving 11 bases between them. CDR3 amino acids: CASAQWFNQPQHF. The DNA for the CDR3 is TGTGCCAGCGCTCAGTGGTTCAATCAGCCCCAGCATTTT. Full variable domain (remainder filled in from reference TRBV28 and TRBJ1-5): DVKVTQSSRYLVKRTGEKVFLECVQDMDHENMFWYRQDPGLGLRLIYFSYDVKMKEKGDIPEGYSVSREKKERFSLILESASTNQTSMYLCASAQWFNQPQHFGDGTRLSIL.

This clonotype was observed many times. V is TRBV7-9 and J is TRBJ2-1; tentatively, D is TRBD2 (6 bases). CDR3 length: 10 residues. In germline, CDR1 is SEHNR, CDR2 FQNEAQ (reference sequence). V lost 11 bases and J lost 9, with 11 bases in between. The CDR3, as DNA: TGTGCCGGAGGGCTCTTTGAGCAGTTCTTC. Translation gives CAGGLFEQFF.

The chain combines TRBV12-3 or TRBV12-4 with TRBJ2-1, with 7 bases that match TRBD2. The CDR3 runs to 12 residues. V trimming: 7 bases; J trimming: 7 bases; junction bases outside the gene matches: 4. CDR3 sequence reads: CASTVSGNEQFF. Written as DNA, the CDR3 is TGTGCCAGCACCGTTAGCGGGAATGAGCAGTTCTTC.

The chain employs TRBV20-1 and TRBJ2-5, with a possible D match to TRBD2 (5 bases). Germline assignment: CDR1 DFQATT and CDR2 SNEGSKA (reference sequence). The CDR3 is 14 residues long. The CDR3 DNA sequence: TGCGGTACCCTGACCCGGGAAGATCAAGAGACCCAGTACTTC. This codes for CGTLTREDQETQYF.

The chain couples TRBV3-1 to TRBJ2-3; D may be TRBD2 (5 bases). CDR1 is LGHDT and CDR2 is YNNKEL in the germline V gene (reference sequence). Trimming shortened V by 4 bases and J by 3 bases, and 14 bases separated the two germline ends. The CDR3 extends over 15 amino acids. The CDR3 nucleotides are TGTGCCAGCAGCCTAGAGTGGCTAGCAACAGATACGCAGTATTTT. Amino acid sequence: CASSLEWLATDTQYF.

The sample holds many counts of this clonotype. The rearrangement uses TRBV4-3 and TRBJ1-4; D unresolved. Germline CDR1 is LGHNA and CDR2 is YSLEER. Trimming stripped 1 base from V and 6 bases from J, with 9 bases between. This CDR3 spans 14 amino acids. The CDR3 region is CASSQGGYDEKLFF. CDR3 sequence (DNA): TGCGCCAGCAGCCAAGGAGGGTATGATGAAAAACTGTTTTTT.

The chain employs TRBV4-1 and TRBJ2-7; possible D gene TRBD2, 5 bases. Germline V gene lookup returns CDR1 MGHRA and CDR2 YSYEKL. The CDR3 extends over 17 amino acids. V shed 0 bases and J shed 5 bases, with 20 bases lying between them. The CDR3 spells CASSQDHSPGTANEQYF. CDR3 sequence (DNA): TGCGCCAGCAGCCAAGATCATTCTCCGGGAACGGCCAACGAGCAGTACTTC.